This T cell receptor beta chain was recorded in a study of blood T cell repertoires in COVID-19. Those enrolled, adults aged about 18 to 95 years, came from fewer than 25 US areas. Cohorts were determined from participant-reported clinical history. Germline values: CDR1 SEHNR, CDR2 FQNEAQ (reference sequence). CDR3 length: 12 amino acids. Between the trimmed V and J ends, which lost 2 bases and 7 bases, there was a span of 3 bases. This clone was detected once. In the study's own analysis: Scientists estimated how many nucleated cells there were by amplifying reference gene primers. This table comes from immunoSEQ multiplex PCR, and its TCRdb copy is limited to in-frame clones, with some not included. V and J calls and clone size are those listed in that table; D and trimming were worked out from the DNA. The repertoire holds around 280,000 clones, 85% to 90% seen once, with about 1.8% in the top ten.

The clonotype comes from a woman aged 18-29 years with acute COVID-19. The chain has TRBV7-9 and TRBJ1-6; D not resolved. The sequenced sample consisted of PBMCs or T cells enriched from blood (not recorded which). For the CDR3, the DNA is TGTGCCAGCAGCTTATCAAATTCACCCCTCCACTTT. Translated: CASSLSNSPLHF.